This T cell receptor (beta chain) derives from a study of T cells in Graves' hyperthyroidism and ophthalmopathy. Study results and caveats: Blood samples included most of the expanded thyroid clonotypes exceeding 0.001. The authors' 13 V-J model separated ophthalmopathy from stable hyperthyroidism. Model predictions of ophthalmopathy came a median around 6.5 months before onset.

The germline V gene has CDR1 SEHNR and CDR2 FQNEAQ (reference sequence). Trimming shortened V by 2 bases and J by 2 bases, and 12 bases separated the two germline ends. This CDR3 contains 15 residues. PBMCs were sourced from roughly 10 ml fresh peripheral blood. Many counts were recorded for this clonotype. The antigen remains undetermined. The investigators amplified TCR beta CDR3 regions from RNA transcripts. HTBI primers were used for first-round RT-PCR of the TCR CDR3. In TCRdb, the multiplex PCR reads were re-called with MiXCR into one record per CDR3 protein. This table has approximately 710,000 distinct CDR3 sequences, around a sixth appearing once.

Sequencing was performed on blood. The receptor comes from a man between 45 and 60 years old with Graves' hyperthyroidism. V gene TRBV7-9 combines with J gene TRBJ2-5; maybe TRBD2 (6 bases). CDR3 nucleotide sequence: TGTGCCAGCAGCTTAAGGCGGGATTCTCAAGAGACCCAGTACTTC. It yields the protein CASSLRRDSQETQYF.